A selection of T cell receptor beta chains follows, all from one sample in a study of blood T cell repertoires in COVID-19. Data came from immunoSEQ multiplex PCR; TCRdb stores just in-frame clones and leaves some out. Here the sample spans approximately 530,000 clones, approximately 91% being singletons. Sequenced sample: peripheral blood. The receptors come from a woman aged 45-65 years with COVID-19, enrolled during active disease. Each CDR3 is given with its conserved first and last residue. A D gene is named only where the DNA matches it firmly. Clone size, where shown, is once, few, many, or a class for clones that have expanded.

TRBJ1-5 | NA | NA | TRBV7-9 | CASSLSGGGEPQHF | TGTGCCAGCAGCCTCTCGGGCGGGGGCGAGCCCCAGCATTTT
TRBJ2-3 | NA | TRBD1 | TRBV27 | CATVDRAAHTQYF | TGTGCCACCGTGGACAGGGCTGCGCATACGCAGTATTTT
TRBJ1-2 | NA | NA | TRBV29-1 | CSALYRTVHYGYTF | TGCAGCGCATTATACCGGACAGTTCACTATGGCTACACCTTC
TRBJ1-6 | NA | TRBD1 | TRBV19 | CASSIVLGQSNSPLHF | TGTGCCAGTAGTATAGTTTTGGGACAGTCGAATTCACCCCTCCACTTT
TRBJ1-5 | few | NA | TRBV2 | CASHRDSVSNQPQHF | TGTGCCAGCCATCGGGATAGTGTGAGCAATCAGCCCCAGCATTTT
TRBJ2-1 | NA | NA | TRBV11-2 | CASSSGLAEQFF | TGTGCCAGCAGCTCAGGACTGGCTGAGCAGTTCTTC
TRBJ2-7 | NA | TRBD1 | TRBV3-1/TRBV3-2 | CASSGDRGFYEQYF | TGTGCCAGCAGCGGGGACAGGGGGTTCTACGAGCAGTACTTC
TRBJ2-7 | once | NA | TRBV6-2/TRBV6-3 | CASSYRAGRALSYEQYF | TGTGCCAGCAGTTACCGTGCTGGCAGGGCCCTCTCCTACGAGCAGTACTTC
TRBJ2-7 | NA | TRBD2 | TRBV4-2 | CASSQDGTSGAYEQYF | TGTGCCAGCAGCCAAGATGGGACTAGCGGGGCCTACGAGCAGTACTTC
TRBJ2-3 | NA | NA | TRBV16 | CASSTDRSSTDTQYF | TGTGCCAGCAGTACCGACAGATCTAGCACAGATACGCAGTATTTT
TRBJ1-6 | NA | TRBD1 | TRBV5-1 | CASSLGNRGGGSPLHF | TGCGCCAGCAGCCTCGGAAACAGGGGAGGTGGTTCACCCCTCCACTTT
TRBJ1-2 | NA | NA | TRBV3-1/TRBV3-2 | CASSPNRGSYGYTF | TGTGCCAGCAGCCCAAACCGAGGGTCCTATGGCTACACCTTC
TRBJ1-2 | NA | NA | TRBV29-1 | CSVMRSKGGYTF | TGCAGCGTAATGAGGTCGAAAGGAGGCTACACCTTC
TRBJ1-1 | NA | TRBD1 | TRBV11-1 | CASRQGARSEAFF | TGTGCCAGCAGACAGGGGGCGCGCTCTGAAGCTTTCTTT
TRBJ1-2 | few | NA | TRBV5-1 | CASSPGPQGKGGYTF | TGCGCCAGCAGCCCGGGCCCTCAGGGGAAGGGTGGCTACACCTTC
TRBJ1-4 | NA | NA | TRBV18 | CASSPSVRANEKLFF | TGTGCCAGCTCACCATCGGTGCGTGCTAATGAAAAACTGTTTTTT
TRBJ2-7 | NA | TRBD1 | TRBV6-5 | CASSVGQDYSYEQYF | TGTGCCAGTTCCGTGGGACAGGATTACTCCTACGAGCAGTACTTC
TRBJ2-7 | NA | TRBD1 | TRBV27 | CASSLYRGWGSYEQYF | TGTGCCAGCAGTTTGTACAGGGGGTGGGGCTCCTACGAGCAGTACTTC
TRBJ2-2 | once | TRBD1 | TRBV18 | CASSPGTGGAGELFF | TGTGCCAGCTCACCCGGGACAGGGGGAGCCGGGGAGCTGTTTTTT
TRBJ2-7 | NA | NA | TRBV3-1/TRBV3-2 | CASSPTGVLEQYF | TGTGCCAGCAGCCCGACGGGGGTTCTCGAGCAGTACTTC